These T cell receptor beta chains were read from a single sample in a study of CD4 T cells in relation to SARS-CoV-2 and coronaviruses. These receptors lack a known antigen. This table comes from immunoSEQ multiplex PCR, and its TCRdb copy is limited to in-frame clones, with some not included. This table has 25,000 or so clones, around three quarters appearing once. The sample was CD4+ T cells from PBMCs, cultured in vitro. These receptors all come from a human donor in good health. Both conserved end residues are part of each CDR3. The order of the fields is D gene, V gene, J gene, clone size, CDR3 protein, CDR3 DNA. A D gene is named only where the DNA matches it firmly. Some rows mark clone size as missing; the rest say once, few, many or name a class of expanded clone.

>TRBD2|TRBV6-1|TRBJ2-2|NA
CASSERDFWGLTNTGELFF
TGTGCCAGCAGTGAGAGGGACTTTTGGGGACTAACTAACACCGGGGAGCTGTTTTTT
>NA|TRBV7-2|TRBJ1-5|NA
CASSLGTPGREPQHF
TGTGCCAGCAGCTTAGGGACGCCCGGAAGAGAGCCCCAGCATTTT
>TRBD2|TRBV7-2|TRBJ2-3|NA
CASSLAGLATSTDTQYF
TGTGCCAGCAGCTTAGCGGGACTAGCGACTAGCACAGATACGCAGTATTTT
>NA|TRBV6-1|TRBJ1-5|NA
CASSEASGGNQPQHF
TGTGCCAGCAGTGAAGCATCAGGGGGCAATCAGCCCCAGCATTTT
>TRBD2|TRBV7-8|TRBJ2-3|NA
CASSVNSGLAGTDTQYF
TGTGCCAGCAGCGTCAACTCGGGACTAGCGGGGACAGATACGCAGTATTTT
>TRBD1|TRBV5-1|TRBJ1-1|NA
CASKVTGANTEAFF
TGCGCCAGCAAGGTGACAGGGGCGAACACTGAAGCTTTCTTT
>TRBD1|TRBV9|TRBJ2-2|NA
CASSSSPRTGSFGELFF
TGTGCCAGCAGCTCATCTCCGAGGACAGGGAGTTTCGGGGAGCTGTTTTTT
>TRBD2|TRBV9|TRBJ2-5|NA
CASSAGLAGGSQETQYF
TGTGCCTCCTCAGCGGGACTAGCGGGGGGCTCGCAAGAGACCCAGTACTTC
>TRBD1|TRBV29-1|TRBJ2-5|NA
CSVVGDRALYF
TGCAGCGTTGTTGGGGACAGAGCACTGTACTTC
>TRBD2|TRBV7-9|TRBJ2-7|NA
CASSPLAGGVSEQYF
TGTGCCAGCAGCCCGCTAGCGGGGGGTGTTAGCGAGCAGTACTTC
>NA|TRBV7-3|TRBJ2-5|NA
CASSWTGSRETQYF
TGTGCCAGCAGCTGGACGGGTTCCCGCGAGACCCAGTACTTC
>NA|TRBV5-1|TRBJ1-3|few
CASSLNPGAGTLNTIYF
TGCGCCAGCAGCTTAAACCCAGGGGCAGGCACCCTAAACACCATATATTTT
>NA|TRBV5-1|TRBJ1-2|NA
CASSLVPGPYGYTF
TGCGCCAGCAGCTTGGTACCTGGCCCCTATGGCTACACCTTC
>NA|TRBV19|TRBJ2-5|few
CASSSWTEQETQYF
TGTGCCAGTAGCTCTTGGACCGAGCAAGAGACCCAGTACTTC
>NA|TRBV7-2|TRBJ1-6|NA
CASSLDGQSSYNSPLHF
TGTGCCAGCAGCTTAGACGGCCAAAGCTCCTATAATTCACCCCTCCACTTT
>TRBD1|TRBV6-2/TRBV6-3|TRBJ2-7|NA
CASSQGQGKQYF
TGTGCCAGCAGCCAGGGACAGGGGAAGCAGTACTTC
>NA|TRBV29-1|TRBJ2-3|NA
CSVQGPDTQYF
TGCAGCGTTCAGGGTCCGGATACGCAGTATTTT
>NA|TRBV5-1|TRBJ1-2|NA
CASSLGGEDGYTF
TGCGCCAGCAGCTTAGGGGGGGAAGATGGCTACACCTTC
>TRBD2|TRBV4-2|TRBJ2-1|few
CASSQDRAGEGEQFF
TGTGCCAGCAGCCAAGATCGAGCGGGAGAGGGTGAGCAGTTCTTC
>NA|TRBV7-9|TRBJ1-3|NA
CASSAMTGLLFINTIYF
TGTGCCAGCAGCGCAATGACCGGGCTTCTTTTTATAAACACCATATATTTT
>NA|TRBV5-8|TRBJ1-1|NA
CASSPEQDTEAFF
TGTGCCAGCAGTCCGGAGCAGGACACTGAAGCTTTCTTT
>TRBD1|TRBV6-5|TRBJ1-2|NA
CASSENWDSIVGYTF
TGTGCCAGCAGCGAGAATTGGGACAGCATTGTAGGCTACACCTTC
>NA|TRBV10-3|TRBJ1-1|NA
CAASRGGDGGTEAFF
TGTGCCGCCTCCCGGGGTGGGGACGGAGGCACTGAAGCTTTCTTT
>TRBD2|TRBV4-2|TRBJ2-7|few
CASSQDLRDYEQYF
TGTGCCAGCAGCCAAGATCTGAGGGACTATGAACAGTACTTC
>NA|TRBV18|TRBJ1-1|NA
CASSPLADTGPEAFF
TGTGCCAGCTCACCACTTGCGGACACGGGGCCTGAAGCTTTCTTT
>NA|TRBV10-1|TRBJ2-2|few
CASSERRAGELFF
TGCGCCAGCAGTGAGCGACGGGCCGGGGAGCTGTTTTTT
>NA|TRBV10-1|TRBJ1-1|few
CANMGQGGTEAFF
TGCGCCAACATGGGGCAGGGCGGGACTGAAGCTTTCTTT
>NA|TRBV9|TRBJ2-2|NA
CASSVAGESNTGELFF
TGTGCCAGCAGCGTAGCAGGAGAGTCGAACACCGGGGAGCTGTTTTTT
>TRBD1|TRBV3-1/TRBV3-2|TRBJ2-3|once
CASSRGGQGIRVQSTDTQYF
TGTGCCAGCAGCCGAGGGGGACAGGGGATACGTGTTCAAAGCACAGATACGCAGTATTTT
>TRBD1|TRBV7-9|TRBJ1-1|NA
CASSKRQGGNTEAFF
TGTGCCAGCAGCAAGAGACAGGGCGGGAACACTGAAGCTTTCTTT
>TRBD2|TRBV19|TRBJ2-2|once
CASSSHGRGGTGELFF
TGTGCCAGTAGTTCCCACGGGCGGGGGGGAACCGGGGAGCTGTTTTTT
>NA|TRBV25-1|TRBJ2-7|NA
CASRTHSAGPYEQYF
TGTGCCAGCCGAACTCATTCGGCGGGGCCTTACGAGCAGTACTTC
>NA|TRBV3-1/TRBV3-2|TRBJ1-2|NA
CASLSDNYGYTF
TGTGCCAGCCTATCGGATAACTATGGCTACACCTTC
>TRBD1|TRBV5-1|TRBJ2-5|NA
CASSRPDREETQYF
TGCGCCAGCAGCCGACCGGACAGGGAAGAGACCCAGTACTTC
>NA|TRBV5-8|TRBJ2-5|NA
CASRTRETQYF
TGTGCCAGTAGGACGAGGGAGACCCAGTACTTC
>TRBD1|TRBV19|TRBJ1-1|once
CASSISTGAPNTEAFF
TGTGCCAGTAGTATTAGCACAGGGGCCCCTAACACTGAAGCTTTCTTT
>NA|TRBV6-2/TRBV6-3|TRBJ1-3|NA
CASSYGTNSGNTIYF
TGTGCCAGCAGTTACGGGACCAACTCTGGAAACACCATATATTTT
>NA|TRBV5-1|TRBJ2-3|once
CASSLVGVREDTQYF
TGCGCCAGCAGCTTGGTCGGGGTCCGGGAAGATACGCAGTATTTT
>NA|TRBV7-9|TRBJ2-5|NA
CASSLGSGGLRETQYF
TGTGCCAGCAGCTTAGGTTCTGGGGGGCTACGAGAGACCCAGTACTTC
>TRBD1|TRBV18|TRBJ1-6|NA
CASSRTRTGEYNSPLHF
TGTGCCAGCTCGCGAACTCGGACAGGGGAGTATAATTCACCCCTCCACTTT
>TRBD1|TRBV30|TRBJ1-3|NA
CALDRGAGNTIYF
TGTGCCCTGGACAGGGGAGCAGGAAACACCATATATTTT
>NA|TRBV12-3/TRBV12-4|TRBJ2-2|NA
CASSLTETGELFF
TGTGCCAGCAGTTTAACAGAAACCGGGGAGCTGTTTTTT
>NA|TRBV5-1|TRBJ2-3|NA
CASSLGLVWRTDTQYF
TGCGCCAGCAGCTTGGGTCTAGTTTGGCGCACAGATACGCAGTATTTT
>NA|TRBV10-3|TRBJ1-2|NA
CAISFTEGDYTF
TGTGCCATCAGCTTCACGGAGGGCGACTACACCTTC
>TRBD2|TRBV5-1|TRBJ2-1|NA
CASSLERGGGQFF
TGCGCCAGCAGCTTGGAACGGGGGGGAGGGCAGTTCTTC
>TRBD2|TRBV6-2/TRBV6-3|TRBJ2-1|few
CASSYRGGETSYNEQFF
TGTGCCAGCAGTTACCGCGGGGGTGAGACCTCCTACAATGAGCAGTTCTTC
>TRBD1|TRBV19|TRBJ2-7|NA
CASGGQGAYEQYF
TGTGCCAGTGGGGGACAGGGAGCCTACGAGCAGTACTTC
>NA|TRBV18|TRBJ2-5|NA
CASSPQERETQYF
TGTGCCAGCTCACCCCAGGAAAGGGAGACCCAGTACTTC